This TCR beta chain was recovered during a study of B cell selection in AIRE deficiency. Overall study findings and caveats: Around a third of healthy-donor shared Treg TCRbeta sequences appeared in patient Tconv cells. Shared Treg sequences were biased toward short CDR3s with few non-templated nucleotide insertions. Only about 9.3% of roughly 3,700 shared Treg sequences were patient-specific; 31.6% healthy-specific.

Regarding this clone: As yet, its antigen is unknown.

Sequenced by immunoSEQ multiplex PCR; TCRdb stores in-frame clones only, minus some. Of tens of thousands of clones listed, 92% are singletons. V was pared by 7 bases and J by 9 bases, with 11 bases of the junction left unmatched. The CDR3 has 14 amino acids. Germline V gene lookup returns CDR1 MNHEY and CDR2 SVGAGI. Sorted regulatory T cells were CD4-positive, CD25-high and CD127-low or negative. Unrelated healthy donors provided the controls. The sequence was collected from a human donor in good health. The V call is TRBV6-5, the J call TRBJ2-1, with 8 bases that match TRBD2. The sequenced sample consisted of CD4+CD25+ Tregs sorted from PBMCs. CDR3 coding DNA: TGTGCCAGCAAGGTAGCGGGGTCGGGCGGTGAGCAGTTCTTC. It codes for CASKVAGSGGEQFF.